This TCR beta chain was captured in a study of CD8+CD57+ T cells in acquired aplastic anemia. Across the whole study: Each DNA sample taken from sorted CD4+ and CD8+ cells came to around 2.9 ug on average.

Study-wide results and limits: Patients did not significantly differ from controls in CD8+ Simpson's diversity.

Concerning this clonotype itself: Its antigen remains unknown.

Genomic DNA acted as the template from which TCR beta VDJ combination and CDR3 sequence profiling were carried out. TCRdb fed the reads into MiXCR, producing one record per CDR3 protein. The repertoire includes approximately 180,000 distinct CDR3 sequences, 40% to 50% of them detected once, and 1.1% sits in the top ten. Trimming left V 4 bases short and J 0 bases short, with 10 bases between. The CDR3 extends over 15 amino acids. Per the germline V gene, CDR1 is KGHDR and CDR2 is SFDVKD. An expansion of CD8+CD57+ cells by flow cytometry had been shown in patients chosen for sequencing. The TCR originated in a human donor with aplastic anemia. The genes are TRBV24-1 and TRBJ2-3; D may correspond to TRBD1 or TRBD2 (5 bases each). Sequenced sample: sorted CD4+, CD8+, or CD8+CD57+ T cells (not recorded which) from PBMCs. This CDR3 reads CATSDYRDSTDTQYF. Here the CDR3 DNA reads TGTGCCACCAGTGACTACCGGGACAGCACAGATACGCAGTATTTT.